The 15 T cell receptor beta chains reported below all come from one sample, sequenced in a study of T cell repertoires in cytomegalovirus infection. TCRdb analysed the reads with MiXCR anew, one entry per CDR3 protein. The data contain 600,000 to 800,000 distinct CDR3 sequences, roughly a quarter of them singletons. Sequenced material: CD8+ T cells from PBMCs. The receptors were gathered from a human donor in good health (CMV status not recorded). Some clones in this sample may be carry-over from other donors' samples.

The chain recombines TRBV12-3 or TRBV12-4 with TRBJ2-6; tentatively, D is TRBD1 or TRBD2 (5 bases each). This CDR3 is built from 18 residues. V lost 3 bases, J lost 0 bases, and 15 bases lay in between. The CDR3 region has the DNA TGTGCCAGCAGTTTCGTCCCCGGGGCCAACTCTGGGGCCAACGTCCTGACTTTC. Amino acid sequence: CASSFVPGANSGANVLTF.

This sequence joins TRBV6-1 and TRBJ2-1; 7 bases fit TRBD1. This CDR3 comprises 14 residues. From germline, CDR1 is MNHNS and CDR2 SASEGT. V gave up 2 bases and J gave up 4 bases; unmatched junction bases: 2. CDR3 sequence (DNA): TGTGCCAGCAGTGAAAGGGGGCATTACAATGAGCAGTTCTTC. Translating it yields CASSERGHYNEQFF.

This clonotype appeared many times. The chain links TRBV5-5 to TRBJ2-1; a possible D gene is TRBD2 (6 bases). Looked up from germline, CDR1 is SGHKS and CDR2 is YYEKEE (reference sequence). Trimming pared 7 bases from V and 7 bases from J, leaving 9 bases between. This CDR3 comprises 11 residues. The CDR3 DNA follows: TGTGCCAGCGTCGGGGGAAATGAGCAGTTCTTC. Translation: CASVGGNEQFF.

A few counts support this clonotype. V usage is TRBV28 and J usage is TRBJ1-4; perhaps TRBD1 as D (5 bases). V was shortened by 4 bases and J by 7 bases, with 16 bases between the two germline ends. Germline CDR1 reads MDHEN; CDR2 reads SYDVKM. The CDR3 sequence is 15 residues long. DNA for the CDR3: TGTGCCAGCAGTTGGGGAACCGGGACGGGTGAAAAACTGTTTTTT. It is translated as CASSWGTGTGEKLFF.

This clonotype was picked up a small number of times. One base away lies a much larger clone, so this may be a sequencing read error. The chain combines TRBV6-2 or TRBV6-3 with TRBJ2-1, with 8 bases identical to TRBD1. V shed 5 bases, J shed 2 bases, and the junction held 5 bases outside the gene matches. CDR3 size: 15 residues. The germline CDR1 and CDR2 sequences are MNHEY and SVGEGT. The CDR3: CASSVEQGAYNEQFF. The CDR3 DNA is TGTGCCAGCAGTGTAGAACAGGGGGCCTACAATGAGCAGTTCTTC.

The chain combines TRBV28 with TRBJ2-1; a weak D match, TRBD2 (5 bases). The V end lost 7 bases, the J end lost 0 bases, and 13 bases lay between the germline ends. CDR1 MDHEN and CDR2 SYDVKM come from the germline V gene. The CDR3 length is 15 residues. The CDR3 here is CASTLSGYSYNEQFF. The CDR3 DNA sequence: TGTGCCAGCACCTTATCGGGATACTCCTACAATGAGCAGTTCTTC.

This clonotype was seen many times. CDR3 bases: TGTGCCAGCAGCTTACGGGGGGGCGGCCAAGATACGCAGTATTTT. Translation: CASSLRGGGQDTQYF. The V gene is TRBV7-6, the J gene TRBJ2-3; 8 bases are a match to TRBD2. In germline, CDR1 is SGHVS, CDR2 FNYEAQ. The CDR3 is made up of 15 amino acids. The trim removed 2 bases at V and 5 bases at J, leaving 6 bases unmatched.

This rearrangement joins TRBV7-9 to TRBJ2-1, with 13 bases lining up with TRBD2. With 10 bases clipped from V and 9 bases from J, the junction kept 9 bases outside the gene matches. Germline CDR1 reads SEHNR; CDR2 reads FQNEAQ (reference sequence). This CDR3 is built from 14 residues. CDR3 residues: CATARTSGGREQFF. The DNA for the CDR3 is TGTGCCACTGCGCGGACTAGCGGGGGTCGTGAGCAGTTCTTC.

In this sample, this clonotype turned up many times. The rearrangement links TRBV7-9 to TRBJ1-1; D is uncertain. Trimming removed 3 bases at V and 1 base at J, with 15 bases between. The CDR3 loop spans 16 amino acids. From germline, CDR1 is SEHNR and CDR2 FQNEAQ (reference sequence). DNA for the CDR3: TGTGCCAGCAGCTTCCCCCGAGCCGAGGGGAACACTGAAGCTTTCTTT. Translating gives CASSFPRAEGNTEAFF.

This clonotype was seen once. The chain joins TRBV19 to TRBJ2-7, with D perhaps being TRBD1 or TRBD2 (6 bases each). V dropped 10 bases and J dropped 7 bases, with 17 bases sitting between them. The CDR3 covers 12 residues. Germline CDR1 reads LNHDA; CDR2 reads SQIVND (reference sequence). Written as DNA, the CDR3 is TGTGCCACAGGCCCGGGGGCAGGGGAGCAGTACTTC. The encoded protein is CATGPGAGEQYF.

This clonotype was seen only a few times. The rearrangement links TRBV5-1 to TRBJ2-2; 11 nucleotides line up with TRBD1. Germline CDR1 SGHRS, CDR2 YFSETQ. CDR3 size: 16 residues. The trim removed 4 bases at V and 6 bases at J, leaving 8 bases unmatched. The CDR3 DNA reads TGCGCCAGCAGCCCGGGACAGGGGGTGATCGCCGGGGAGCTGTTTTTT. It specifies CASSPGQGVIAGELFF.

The V and J genes are TRBV14 and TRBJ2-3; 8 nucleotides line up with TRBD2. The CDR3 contains 17 residues. CDR1 is SGHDN, CDR2 FVKESK, per germline. The ends lost 3 bases at V and 1 base at J; junction bases unmatched: 9. Written as DNA, the CDR3 is TGTGCCAGCAGCCATTGGGAAGCAGCGGGGGGCACAGATACGCAGTATTTT. Translation gives CASSHWEAAGGTDTQYF. Looking up the rest from reference TRBV14 and TRBJ2-3 gives the full variable domain: EAGVTQFPSHSVIEKGQTVTLRCDPISGHDNLYWYRRVMGKEIKFLLHFVKESKQDESGMPNNRFLAERTGGTYSTLKVQPAELEDSGVYFCASSHWEAAGGTDTQYFGPGTRLTVL.

There are a few counts of this clonotype. The V call is TRBV15, the J call TRBJ1-3; D remains unclear. From germline, CDR1 is LNHNV and CDR2 YYDKDF (reference sequence). The CDR3 runs 14 residues. With 6 bases removed from V and 0 bases from J, the gap between germline ends came to 9 bases. The CDR3 coding sequence is TGTGCCACCAGTTCGGGTGACTCTGGAAACACCATATATTTT. As protein: CATSSGDSGNTIYF.

V and J are TRBV19 and TRBJ2-5; D is uncertain. Germline V gene data show CDR1 as LNHDA and CDR2 as SQIVND (reference sequence). V lost 3 bases and J lost 5, with 7 bases in between. This CDR3 contains 12 residues. The CDR3 here is CASSIGGETQYF. The CDR3 DNA follows: TGTGCCAGTAGTATTGGTGGCGAGACCCAGTACTTC.

This clonotype was counted between two and nine times. The gene calls are TRBV28 and TRBJ1-1, with D perhaps matching TRBD1 (5 bases). The V and J ends lost 7 bases and 10 bases respectively, with 16 bases between them. The CDR3 is 12 residues long. CDR1 is MDHEN, CDR2 SYDVKM, per germline. CDR3 in DNA: TGTGCCAGCACCCTGCGGTTGGGGGGAGCTTTCTTT. This translates into CASTLRLGGAFF.